The sequence of this T cell receptor (beta chain) was determined in a study of Ad26.COV2.S vaccination and SARS-CoV-2 variants. For the study at large: Intramuscular Ad26.COV2.S doses were given once or twice, 56 days apart. Study findings and constraints: Those who received vaccine or placebo ended up with similar non-spike TCR breadth.

Treatment: some 20 received Ad26.COV2.S at low or high dose, single or two shots; a few received placebo; per-sample allocation not given. Sampling occurred on day 63 after the first vaccine or placebo injection. The data were produced by immunoSEQ multiplex PCR, yet TCRdb's version contains in-frame clones alone and is incomplete. This table has about 350,000 clones, roughly 91% appearing once. Of note for this clone: Antigen unknown.

V lost 3 bases and J 3 bases, leaving 10 bases between the germline ends. The germline gives CDR1 SQVTM, CDR2 ANQGSEA. This CDR3 has 13 residues. The J gene is TRBJ2-3, the V gene TRBV29-1; D is undetermined. This specimen was peripheral blood, taken in a trial of Ad26.COV2.S vaccine versus placebo. The sequence was collected from a person aged 18 to 65 who received the Ad26.COV2.S COVID-19 vaccine or a placebo. CDR3 residues: CSVEGGDTDTQYF. In nucleotides, the CDR3 is TGCAGCGTTGAGGGCGGCGATACAGATACGCAGTATTTT.